The 2 T cell receptor beta chains listed next were all sequenced from one sample in a study of blood T cells in healthy people across ages. A second PCR of about 6 to 11 cycles used a sample-barcoded 5' primer and a J-beta primer mix. Via MiXCR, TCRdb re-called the 5' RACE reads, giving one row per CDR3 protein. The data contain about 1.6 million distinct CDR3 sequences, 30% to 35% of them singletons. The sequencing sample was made of blood. These receptors were taken from a woman aged 25 to 39 in good health.

V and J are TRBV12-3 or TRBV12-4 and TRBJ2-3; D unclear. Trimming stripped 7 bases from V and 2 bases from J, with 16 bases between. The CDR3 covers 15 residues. CDR3 region: CASTPAGSSTDTQYF. DNA for the CDR3: TGTGCCAGCACCCCAGCCGGCAGTTCCACAGATACGCAGTATTTT.

The V and J genes are TRBV5-1 and TRBJ2-5; D gene unclear. There are 14 residues in the CDR3. Germline loops: CDR1 SGHRS, CDR2 YFSETQ. Trimming pared 0 bases from V and 5 bases from J, leaving 11 bases between. CDR3 loop: CASSLGGSMETQYF. For the CDR3, the DNA is TGCGCCAGCAGCTTGGGCGGCAGCATGGAGACCCAGTACTTC.